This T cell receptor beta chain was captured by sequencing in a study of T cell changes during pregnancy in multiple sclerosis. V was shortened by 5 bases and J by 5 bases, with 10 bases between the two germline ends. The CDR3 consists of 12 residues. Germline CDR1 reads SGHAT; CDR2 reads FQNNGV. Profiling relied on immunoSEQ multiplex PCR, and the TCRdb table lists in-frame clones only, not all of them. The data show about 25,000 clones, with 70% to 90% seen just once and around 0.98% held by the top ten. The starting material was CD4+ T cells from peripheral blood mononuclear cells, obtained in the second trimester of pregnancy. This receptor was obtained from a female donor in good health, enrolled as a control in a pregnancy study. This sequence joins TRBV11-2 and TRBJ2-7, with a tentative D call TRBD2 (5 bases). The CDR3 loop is CASSPQEDEQYF. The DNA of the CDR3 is TGTGCCAGCAGCCCCCAGGAGGACGAGCAGTACTTC.